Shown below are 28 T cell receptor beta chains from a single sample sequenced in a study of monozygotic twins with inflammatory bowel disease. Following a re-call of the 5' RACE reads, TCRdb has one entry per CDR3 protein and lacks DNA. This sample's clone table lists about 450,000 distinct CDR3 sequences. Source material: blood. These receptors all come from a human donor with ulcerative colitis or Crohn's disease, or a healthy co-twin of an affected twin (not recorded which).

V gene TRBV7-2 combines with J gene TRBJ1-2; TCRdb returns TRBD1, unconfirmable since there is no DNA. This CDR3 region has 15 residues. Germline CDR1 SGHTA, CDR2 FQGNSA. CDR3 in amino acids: CASSLGEGARYGYTF.

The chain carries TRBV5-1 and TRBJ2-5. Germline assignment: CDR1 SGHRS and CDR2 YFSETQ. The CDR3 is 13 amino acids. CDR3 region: CASRGVSQETQYF.

CDR3 in amino acids: CASSPGLAGEGADTQYF. The J gene is TRBJ2-3, the V gene TRBV4-2; TCRdb proposes TRBD2, but this gene call is untestable without DNA. CDR1 and CDR2 (germline): LGHNA, YNFKEQ. CDR3 length equals 17 residues.

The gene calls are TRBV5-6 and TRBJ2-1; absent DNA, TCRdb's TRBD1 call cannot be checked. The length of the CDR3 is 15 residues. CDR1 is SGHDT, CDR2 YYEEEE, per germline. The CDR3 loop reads CASSVMGGKGNEQFF. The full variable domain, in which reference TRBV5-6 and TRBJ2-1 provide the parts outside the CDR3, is DAGVTQSPTHLIKTRGQQVTLRCSPKSGHDTVSWYQQALGQGPQFIFQYYEEEERQRGNFPDRFSGHQFPNYSSELNVNALLLGDSALYLCASSVMGGKGNEQFFGPGTRLTVL.

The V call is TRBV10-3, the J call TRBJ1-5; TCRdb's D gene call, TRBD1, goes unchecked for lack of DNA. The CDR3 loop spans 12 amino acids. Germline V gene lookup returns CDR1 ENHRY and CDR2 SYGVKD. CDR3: CAAAGDNQPQHF.

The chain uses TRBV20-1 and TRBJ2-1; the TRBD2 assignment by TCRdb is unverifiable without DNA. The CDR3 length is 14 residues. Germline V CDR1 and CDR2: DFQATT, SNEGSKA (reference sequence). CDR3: CSARGAGGLLEQFF.

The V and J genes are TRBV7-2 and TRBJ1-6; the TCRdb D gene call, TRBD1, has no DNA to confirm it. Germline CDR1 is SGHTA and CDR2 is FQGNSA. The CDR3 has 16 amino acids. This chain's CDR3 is CASSYDRGLLNSPLHF.

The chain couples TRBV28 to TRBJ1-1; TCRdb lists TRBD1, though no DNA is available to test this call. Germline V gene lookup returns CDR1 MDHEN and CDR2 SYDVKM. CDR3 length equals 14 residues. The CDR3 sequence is CASRPPNRGPEAFF. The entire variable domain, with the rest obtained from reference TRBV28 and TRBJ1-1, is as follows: DVKVTQSSRYLVKRTGEKVFLECVQDMDHENMFWYRQDPGLGLRLIYFSYDVKMKEKGDIPEGYSVSREKKERFSLILESASTNQTSMYLCASRPPNRGPEAFFGQGTRLTVV.

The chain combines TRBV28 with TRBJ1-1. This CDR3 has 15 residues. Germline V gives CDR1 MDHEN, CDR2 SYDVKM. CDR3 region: CASRGPGLMNTEAFF. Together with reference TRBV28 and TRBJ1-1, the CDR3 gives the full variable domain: DVKVTQSSRYLVKRTGEKVFLECVQDMDHENMFWYRQDPGLGLRLIYFSYDVKMKEKGDIPEGYSVSREKKERFSLILESASTNQTSMYLCASRGPGLMNTEAFFGQGTRLTVV.

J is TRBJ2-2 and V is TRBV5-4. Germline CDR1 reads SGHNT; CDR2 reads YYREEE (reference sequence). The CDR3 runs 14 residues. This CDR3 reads CASSLAKNTGELFF.

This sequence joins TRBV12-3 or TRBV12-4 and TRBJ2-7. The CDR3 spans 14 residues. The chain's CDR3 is CASSSHQVAYEQYF.

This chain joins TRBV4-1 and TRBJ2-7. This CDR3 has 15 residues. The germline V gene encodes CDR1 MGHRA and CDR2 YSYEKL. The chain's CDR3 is CASSQEVRSSYEQYF.

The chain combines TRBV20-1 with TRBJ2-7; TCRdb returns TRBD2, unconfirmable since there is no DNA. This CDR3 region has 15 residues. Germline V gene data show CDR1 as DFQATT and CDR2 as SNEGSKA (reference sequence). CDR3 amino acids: CSASPTSGRRHEQYF.

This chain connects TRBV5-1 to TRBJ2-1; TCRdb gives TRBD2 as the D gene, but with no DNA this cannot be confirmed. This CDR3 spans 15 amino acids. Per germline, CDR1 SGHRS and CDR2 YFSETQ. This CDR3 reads CASSASGGAYNEQFF. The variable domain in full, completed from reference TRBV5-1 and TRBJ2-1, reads KAGVTQTPRYLIKTRGQQVTLSCSPISGHRSVSWYQQTPGQGLQFLFEYFSETQRNKGNFPGRFSGRQFSNSRSEMNVSTLELGDSALYLCASSASGGAYNEQFFGPGTRLTVL.

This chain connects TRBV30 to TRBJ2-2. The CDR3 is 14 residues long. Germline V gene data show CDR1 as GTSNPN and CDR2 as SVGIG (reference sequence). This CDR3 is CAWSRLTNTGELFF.

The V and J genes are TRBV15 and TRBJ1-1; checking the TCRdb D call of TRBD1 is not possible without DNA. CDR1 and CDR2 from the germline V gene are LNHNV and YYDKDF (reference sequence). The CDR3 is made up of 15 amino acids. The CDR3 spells CATNIGGGSTSEAFF.

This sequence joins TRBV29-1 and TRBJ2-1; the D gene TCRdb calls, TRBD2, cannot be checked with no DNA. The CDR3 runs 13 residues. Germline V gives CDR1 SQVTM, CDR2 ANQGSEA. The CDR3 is CSVASGGSHEQFF.

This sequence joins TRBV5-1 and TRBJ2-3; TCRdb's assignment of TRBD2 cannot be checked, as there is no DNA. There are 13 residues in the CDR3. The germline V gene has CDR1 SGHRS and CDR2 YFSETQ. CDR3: CASSSSQVDTQYF.

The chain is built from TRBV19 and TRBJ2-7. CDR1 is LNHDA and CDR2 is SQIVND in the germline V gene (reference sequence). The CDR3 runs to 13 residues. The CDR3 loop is CASSILASDEQYF.

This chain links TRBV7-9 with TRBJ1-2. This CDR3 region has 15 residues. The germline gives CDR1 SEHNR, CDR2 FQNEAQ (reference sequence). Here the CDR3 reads CASSLDVTDNYGYTF.

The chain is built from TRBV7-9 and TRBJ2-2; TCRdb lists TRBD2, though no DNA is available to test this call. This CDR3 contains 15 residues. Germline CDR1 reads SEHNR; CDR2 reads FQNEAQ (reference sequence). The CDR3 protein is CASSPRGANTGELFF.

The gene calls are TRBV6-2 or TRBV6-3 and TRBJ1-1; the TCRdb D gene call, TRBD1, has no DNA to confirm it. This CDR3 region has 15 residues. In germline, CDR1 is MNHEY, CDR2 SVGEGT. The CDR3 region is CASSFRTGGDTEAFF.

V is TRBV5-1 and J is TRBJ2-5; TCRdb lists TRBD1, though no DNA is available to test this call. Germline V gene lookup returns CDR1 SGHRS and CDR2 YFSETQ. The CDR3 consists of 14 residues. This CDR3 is CASSDLQGEETQYF.

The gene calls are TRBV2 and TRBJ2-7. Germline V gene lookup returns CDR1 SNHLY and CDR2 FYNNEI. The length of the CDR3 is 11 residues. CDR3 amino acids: CASRGTYEQYF.

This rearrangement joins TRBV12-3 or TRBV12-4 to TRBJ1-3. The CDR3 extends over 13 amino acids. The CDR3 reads CASSDSSGNTIYF.

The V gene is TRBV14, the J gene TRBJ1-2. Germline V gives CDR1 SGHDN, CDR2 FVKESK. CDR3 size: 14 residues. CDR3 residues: CASSQDRRARGYTF.

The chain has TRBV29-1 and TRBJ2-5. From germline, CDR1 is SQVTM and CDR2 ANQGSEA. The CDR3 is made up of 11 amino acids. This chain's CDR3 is CSVSSGETQYF.

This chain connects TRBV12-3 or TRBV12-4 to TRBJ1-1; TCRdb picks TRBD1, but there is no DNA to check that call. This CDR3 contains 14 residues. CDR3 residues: CASSSRVLPPEAFF.